Listed below are T cell receptor beta chains from one sample, sequenced in a study of CD8 T cells in Susac syndrome. MiXCR, run by TCRdb on the immunoSEQ multiplex PCR reads, gives a single entry per CDR3 protein. Of some 200,000 distinct CDR3 sequences listed, 90% to 96% are singletons. Sequencing used CD4+ T cells from PBMCs. These receptors were obtained from a human donor with Susac syndrome. The CDR3 runs from the conserved cysteine through the conserved F or W. The D gene is left open where the match is weak. Clone size, where shown, is once, few, many, or a class for clones that have expanded.

CDR3 DNA: TGTGCCAGCAGCACTTGGACTAGCGGAAAATACACAGATACGCAGTATTTT
CDR3 protein: CASSTWTSGKYTDTQYF
clone size: -
J gene: TRBJ2-3
D gene: TRBD2
V gene: TRBV9

CDR3 DNA: TGCGCCAGCAGCTACCGGGACAGGTACTACGAGCAGTACTTC
CDR3 protein: CASSYRDRYYEQYF
clone size: -
J gene: TRBJ2-7
D gene: TRBD1
V gene: TRBV5-1

CDR3 DNA: TGTGCCACCGGGCGCGGGGGGGGCCCAACCGGGGAGCTGTTTTTT
CDR3 protein: CATGRGGGPTGELFF
clone size: -
J gene: TRBJ2-2
D gene: TRBD2
V gene: TRBV5-4

CDR3 DNA: TGTGCCAGCAGTTTTTTAAGGGGATTCACAGATACGCAGTATTTT
CDR3 protein: CASSFLRGFTDTQYF
clone size: -
J gene: TRBJ2-3
D gene: -
V gene: TRBV25-1

CDR3 DNA: TGCAGCGGGGGACGGAAGAACACTGAAGCTTTCTTT
CDR3 protein: CSGGRKNTEAFF
clone size: -
J gene: TRBJ1-1
D gene: -
V gene: TRBV29-1

CDR3 DNA: TGCGCCAGCAGCTTGGCCAAAAGGGGGGTAACTGAAGCTTTCTTT
CDR3 protein: CASSLAKRGVTEAFF
clone size: -
J gene: TRBJ1-1
D gene: -
V gene: TRBV5-1

CDR3 DNA: TGCAGCGTTTTTGGCGGGGAGGGAGGAGAGACCCAGTACTTC
CDR3 protein: CSVFGGEGGETQYF
clone size: -
J gene: TRBJ2-5
D gene: TRBD2
V gene: TRBV29-1

CDR3 DNA: TGTGCCAGCAGCCCCTCCAGACCGAGGATCTACGAGCAGTACTTC
CDR3 protein: CASSPSRPRIYEQYF
clone size: -
J gene: TRBJ2-7
D gene: -
V gene: TRBV7-2

CDR3 DNA: TGTGCCAGCACCCTAGAGGCGTTGGAGACCCAGTACTTC
CDR3 protein: CASTLEALETQYF
clone size: -
J gene: TRBJ2-5
D gene: -
V gene: TRBV28

CDR3 DNA: TGCAGTGCTAGAGTTACGGGGGCCCCGGGCGAGCAGTACTTC
CDR3 protein: CSARVTGAPGEQYF
clone size: -
J gene: TRBJ2-7
D gene: -
V gene: TRBV20-1

CDR3 DNA: TGTGCCAGCAGTTGGGGAACAAATACGCAGTATTTT
CDR3 protein: CASSWGTNTQYF
clone size: -
J gene: TRBJ2-3
D gene: -
V gene: TRBV28

CDR3 DNA: TGCAGTGCTAGGGGGACGACTAGCGGGGGGCCTCAAGAGACCCAGTACTTC
CDR3 protein: CSARGTTSGGPQETQYF
clone size: -
J gene: TRBJ2-5
D gene: TRBD2
V gene: TRBV20-1

CDR3 DNA: TGTGCCAGCATCAGGGACGGCTGGAACACTGAAGCTTTCTTT
CDR3 protein: CASIRDGWNTEAFF
clone size: -
J gene: TRBJ1-1
D gene: -
V gene: TRBV6-5

CDR3 DNA: TGTGCCAGCAGTCGACGGACTGGGGTAACTGAAGCTTTCTTT
CDR3 protein: CASSRRTGVTEAFF
clone size: once
J gene: TRBJ1-1
D gene: -
V gene: TRBV27

CDR3 DNA: TGCGCCAGCAGCATGACAGGGGCGGGGTACGAGCAGTACTTC
CDR3 protein: CASSMTGAGYEQYF
clone size: -
J gene: TRBJ2-7
D gene: TRBD1
V gene: TRBV5-1

CDR3 DNA: TGCAGCGTCGAGGACCTTGGGGACAGGGAGACCCAGTACTTC
CDR3 protein: CSVEDLGDRETQYF
clone size: -
J gene: TRBJ2-5
D gene: TRBD1
V gene: TRBV29-1

CDR3 DNA: TGTGCCAGCAGCCAAGATATTCAGGGGGCATCACCCCTCCACTTT
CDR3 protein: CASSQDIQGASPLHF
clone size: -
J gene: TRBJ1-6
D gene: TRBD1
V gene: TRBV4-2

CDR3 DNA: TGTGCCAGCCGATTGGCCGGACAGCTTAATTCACCCCTCCACTTT
CDR3 protein: CASRLAGQLNSPLHF
clone size: -
J gene: TRBJ1-6
D gene: -
V gene: TRBV27

CDR3 DNA: TGCGCCAGCCACCCGCCGGGACAGGAGCAAGAGACCCAGTACTTC
CDR3 protein: CASHPPGQEQETQYF
clone size: -
J gene: TRBJ2-5
D gene: TRBD1
V gene: TRBV10-2

CDR3 DNA: TGTGCCAGCAGCCCGGGACGCTCCTCCTACAATGAGCAGTTCTTC
CDR3 protein: CASSPGRSSYNEQFF
clone size: -
J gene: TRBJ2-1
D gene: -
V gene: TRBV7-2

CDR3 DNA: TGCAGCGTAAACACAGATACGCAGTATTTT
CDR3 protein: CSVNTDTQYF
clone size: once
J gene: TRBJ2-3
D gene: -
V gene: TRBV29-1